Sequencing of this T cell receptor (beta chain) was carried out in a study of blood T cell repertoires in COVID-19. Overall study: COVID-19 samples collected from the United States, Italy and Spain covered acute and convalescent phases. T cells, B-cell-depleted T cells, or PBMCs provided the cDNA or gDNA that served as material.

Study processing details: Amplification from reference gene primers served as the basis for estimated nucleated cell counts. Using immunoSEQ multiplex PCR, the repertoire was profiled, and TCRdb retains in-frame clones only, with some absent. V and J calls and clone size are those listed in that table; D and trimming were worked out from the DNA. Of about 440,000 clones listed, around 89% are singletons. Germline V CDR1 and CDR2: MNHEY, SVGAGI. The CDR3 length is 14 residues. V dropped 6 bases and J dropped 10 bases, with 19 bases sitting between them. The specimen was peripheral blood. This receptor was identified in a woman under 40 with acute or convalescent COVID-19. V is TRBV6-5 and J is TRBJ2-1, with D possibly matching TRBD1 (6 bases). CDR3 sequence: CASRSTDSNEEQFF. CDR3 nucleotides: TGTGCCAGCAGATCGACGGACAGTAACGAAGAGCAGTTCTTC.